One and the same sample provided the 5 T cell receptor beta chains below, sequenced in a study of control samples from healthy donors and cancer patients. TCRdb keeps only in-frame clones here, not all; method: immunoSEQ multiplex PCR. The table records about 38,000 clones, about four fifths of them present only once. The sequencing input was PBMCs. Every receptor here comes from a woman between 55 and 75 years old with lung cancer.

V usage is TRBV6-6 and J usage is TRBJ1-5; D call uncertain. Looked up from germline, CDR1 is MNHNY and CDR2 is SVGAGI (reference sequence). CDR3 length: 17 residues. With 5 bases removed from V and 5 bases from J, the gap between germline ends came to 22 bases. The DNA of the CDR3 is TGTGCCAGCAGTCTTTCTTTACGAGGGCGCGGATATCAGCCCCAGCATTTT. Translated: CASSLSLRGRGYQPQHF.

V gene TRBV27 combines with J gene TRBJ1-3, with D tentatively TRBD1 (5 bases). The CDR3 contains 13 residues. With 9 bases removed from V and 2 bases from J, the gap between germline ends came to 11 bases. Germline assignment: CDR1 MNHEY and CDR2 SMNVEV (reference sequence). The DNA for the CDR3 is TGTGCCAGTGGGACGAAACCTGGAAACACCATATATTTT. Protein sequence: CASGTKPGNTIYF.

This sequence joins TRBV27 and TRBJ1-1; 7 bases fit TRBD1. This CDR3 spans 15 amino acids. J was trimmed by 1 base and V by 5 bases; bases with no gene match: 7. The germline V gene encodes CDR1 MNHEY and CDR2 SMNVEV (reference sequence). In nucleotides, the CDR3 is TGTGCCAGCAGTCTAGCCGGGACAGCGAACACTGAAGCTTTCTTT. Amino acids: CASSLAGTANTEAFF.

This clone was observed a few times. The rearrangement uses TRBV20-1 and TRBJ1-1; a possible D gene is TRBD1 (5 bases). Germline-derived CDR1 and CDR2 are DFQATT and SNEGSKA (reference sequence). This CDR3 contains 11 residues. The ends were cut back, 6 bases at V and 10 bases at J, with 15 bases in the middle. CDR3: CSAKGDRRAFF. CDR3 coding DNA: TGCAGTGCCAAAGGTGACAGACGAGCTTTCTTT.

The rearrangement uses TRBV7-8 and TRBJ1-6; TRBD1 might be the D (6 bases). Trimming removed 1 base from V and 12 bases from J, with 10 bases in between. The CDR3 loop spans 13 amino acids. Germline V CDR1 and CDR2: SGHVS, FQNEAQ. The CDR3 nucleotides are TGTGCCAGCAGCTTAGGCGGGACAAAACCCCTCCACTTT. Encoded protein: CASSLGGTKPLHF.